The source of this T cell receptor (beta chain) is a study of blood T cell repertoires in COVID-19. Looking at the study overall: The United States, Italy and Spain were the sources of the acute and convalescent COVID-19 samples. PBMCs, B-cell-depleted T cells, or T cells provided the cDNA or gDNA that made up the material.

Original processing methods: Cell counts per sample came from amplifying reference gene primers. Assay: immunoSEQ multiplex PCR; the TCRdb copy retains only in-frame clones and omits some. Clone size and V and J calls were adopted from that table, with D and trimming inferred from the DNA. The sample records roughly 100,000 clones, roughly 79% being singletons. The CDR3 extends over 13 amino acids. Trimming removed 5 bases at V and 2 bases at J, with 9 bases between. Sequencing was done on a sample of peripheral blood. The rearrangement joins TRBV12-3 or TRBV12-4 to TRBJ1-2; D unclear. This sequence was found in a woman aged 80 or over with acute or convalescent COVID-19. The CDR3 loop is CASSETGNYGYTF. The CDR3 bases are TGTGCCAGCAGTGAAACGGGGAACTATGGCTACACCTTC.